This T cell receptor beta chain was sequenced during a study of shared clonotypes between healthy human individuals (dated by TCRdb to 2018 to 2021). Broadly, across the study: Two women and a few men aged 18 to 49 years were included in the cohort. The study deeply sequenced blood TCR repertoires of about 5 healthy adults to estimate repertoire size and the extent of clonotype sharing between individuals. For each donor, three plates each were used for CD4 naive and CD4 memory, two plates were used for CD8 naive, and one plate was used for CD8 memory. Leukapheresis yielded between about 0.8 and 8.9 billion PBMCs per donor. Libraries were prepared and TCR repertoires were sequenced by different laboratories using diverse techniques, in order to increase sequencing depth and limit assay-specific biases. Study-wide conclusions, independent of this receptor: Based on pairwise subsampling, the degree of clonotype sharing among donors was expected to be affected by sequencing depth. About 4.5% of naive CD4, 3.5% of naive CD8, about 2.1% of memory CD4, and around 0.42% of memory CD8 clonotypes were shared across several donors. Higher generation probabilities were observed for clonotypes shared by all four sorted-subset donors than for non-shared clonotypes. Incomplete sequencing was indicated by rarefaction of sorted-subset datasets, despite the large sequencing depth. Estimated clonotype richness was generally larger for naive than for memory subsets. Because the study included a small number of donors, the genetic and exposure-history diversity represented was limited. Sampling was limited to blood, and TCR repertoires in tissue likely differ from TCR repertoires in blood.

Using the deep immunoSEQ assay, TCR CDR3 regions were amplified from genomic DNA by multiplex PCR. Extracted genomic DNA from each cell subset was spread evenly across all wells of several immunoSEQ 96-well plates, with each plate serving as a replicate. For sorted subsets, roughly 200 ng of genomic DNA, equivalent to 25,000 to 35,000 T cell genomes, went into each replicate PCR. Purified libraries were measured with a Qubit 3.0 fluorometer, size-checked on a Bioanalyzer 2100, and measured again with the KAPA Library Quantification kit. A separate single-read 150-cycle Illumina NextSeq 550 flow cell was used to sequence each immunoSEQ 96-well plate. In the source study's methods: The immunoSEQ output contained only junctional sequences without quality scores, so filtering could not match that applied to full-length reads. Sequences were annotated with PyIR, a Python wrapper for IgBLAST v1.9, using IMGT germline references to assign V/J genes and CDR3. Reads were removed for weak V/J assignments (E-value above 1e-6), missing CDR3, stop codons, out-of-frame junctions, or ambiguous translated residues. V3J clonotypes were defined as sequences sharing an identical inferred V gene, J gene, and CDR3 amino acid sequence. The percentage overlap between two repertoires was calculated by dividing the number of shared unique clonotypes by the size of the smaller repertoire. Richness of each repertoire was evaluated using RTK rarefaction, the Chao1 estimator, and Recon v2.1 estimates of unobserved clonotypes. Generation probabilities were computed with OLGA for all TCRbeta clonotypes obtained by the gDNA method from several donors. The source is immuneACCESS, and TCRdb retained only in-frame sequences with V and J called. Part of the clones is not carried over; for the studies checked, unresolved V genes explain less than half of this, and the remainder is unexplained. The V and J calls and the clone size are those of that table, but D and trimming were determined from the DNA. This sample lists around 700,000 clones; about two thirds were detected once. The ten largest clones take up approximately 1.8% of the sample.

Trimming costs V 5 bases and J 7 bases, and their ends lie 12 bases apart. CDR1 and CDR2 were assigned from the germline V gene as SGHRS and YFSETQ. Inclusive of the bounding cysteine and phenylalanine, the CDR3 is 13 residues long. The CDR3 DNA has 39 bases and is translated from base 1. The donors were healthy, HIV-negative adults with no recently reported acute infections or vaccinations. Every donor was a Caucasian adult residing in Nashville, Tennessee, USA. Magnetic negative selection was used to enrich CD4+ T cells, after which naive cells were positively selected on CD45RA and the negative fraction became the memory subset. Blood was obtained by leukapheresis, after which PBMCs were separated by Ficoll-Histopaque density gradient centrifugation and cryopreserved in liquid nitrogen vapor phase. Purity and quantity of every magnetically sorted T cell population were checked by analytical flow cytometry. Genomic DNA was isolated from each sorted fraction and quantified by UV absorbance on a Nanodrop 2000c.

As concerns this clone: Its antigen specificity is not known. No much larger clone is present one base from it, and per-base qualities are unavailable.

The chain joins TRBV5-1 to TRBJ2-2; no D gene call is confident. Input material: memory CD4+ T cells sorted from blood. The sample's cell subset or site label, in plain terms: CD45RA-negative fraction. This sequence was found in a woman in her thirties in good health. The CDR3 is CASRGNDDGELFF. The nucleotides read TGCGCCAGCAGGGGCAATGATGACGGGGAGCTGTTTTTT.